Described below is a single TCR beta chain sequence and its context. Only a few counts were recorded for this clonotype. The specificity of this receptor is unknown. Per-base qualities were not stored, and no clone one base away is much larger. The data were taken from a study of response to subunit inactivated influenza vaccine (dated 2018 in TCRdb). About the investigation overall: Deep quantitative T cell receptor repertoire profiling was used in the study to track responses to a trivalent subunit inactivated influenza vaccine.

This specimen's time point label, interpreted: approximately 45 days after influenza vaccine administration. Library preparation was by RT-PCR. Data came from an Illumina HiSeq 2500. TCRdb ran its own pipeline on the public reads, namely fastp trimming at Q25 and MiXCR clone calling, and kept in-frame beta chains. Here each entry gathers all rows of one CDR3 protein and keeps the most common genes and DNA. The sample data list fewer than 700,000 distinct CDR3 sequences, and over 10% of these were observed just once. The leading ten clones occupy roughly 14% of the sample. Beyond this particular receptor, the publication reports: It was suggested by the authors that each seasonal influenza vaccination may recruit only a limited number of new T cells.

The CDR3 spans 14 residues, from the cysteine through the phenylalanine. Only the CDR3 part of the read is kept: 42 bases, read in frame from the first base. At the junction V is shortened by 7 bases and J by 5 bases, with 15 bases in between. The CDR1 and CDR2 encoded by the germline V gene are MNHEY and SVGEGT. Sequencing was performed on PBMCs from blood, taken roughly 48 days after vaccination. The chain is assembled from TRBV6-2 or TRBV6-3 and TRBJ1-5; tentative D gene TRBD1, with 5 bases matching. The receptor comes from a man aged 45-60 years who received an inactivated influenza vaccine. Donor details come from another sample of the same person, matched by shared clones. This receptor carries the CDR3 CASKDRTTDQPQHF. The nucleotide sequence reads TGTGCCAGCAAGGACCGGACAACCGATCAGCCCCAGCATTTT.